This entry describes one T cell receptor beta chain. The source of the sample is a study of blood T cell repertoires in COVID-19. CDR1 is SGHRS, CDR2 YFSETQ, per germline. The CDR3 loop spans 16 amino acids. V shed 0 bases and J 6 bases; nucleotides not matched to a gene: 5. The table came from immunoSEQ multiplex PCR; TCRdb's copy has only in-frame clones and leaves some out. This sample has under 200,000 clones, with roughly 80% found just once. The material sequenced was PBMCs or T cells enriched from blood (not recorded which). This receptor was obtained from a woman aged 40 to 50 with acute COVID-19. The chain combines TRBV5-1 with TRBJ1-3; 11 positions agree with TRBD1. CDR3 nucleotide sequence: TGCGCCAGCAGCTTGGAAGGGACAGGGGGTACAAACACCATATATTTT. Translating it yields CASSLEGTGGTNTIYF.